The 25 T cell receptor beta chains listed next were all sequenced from one sample in a study of blood T cell repertoires in COVID-19. The table came from immunoSEQ multiplex PCR; TCRdb's copy has only in-frame clones and leaves some out. The sample has over 85,000 clones; over 75% are singletons. The sequenced material came from peripheral blood. These receptors came from an older woman with acute or convalescent COVID-19.

This clone was detected once. V and J are TRBV15 and TRBJ2-1; D might be TRBD2 (5 bases). The CDR3 length is 16 residues. With 5 bases removed from V and 1 base from J, the gap between germline ends came to 15 bases. Germline-derived CDR1 and CDR2 are LNHNV and YYDKDF (reference sequence). Here the CDR3 DNA reads TGTGCCACCAGCCCATCCGGGGTCCCGTCCTACAATGAGCAGTTCTTC. This sequence encodes CATSPSGVPSYNEQFF.

The count of this clone is one. The rearrangement links TRBV2 to TRBJ2-5, with D perhaps TRBD2 (6 bases). V was clipped by 8 bases and J by 4 bases, with 17 bases between them. The CDR3 sequence is 14 residues long. Germline V gene sequence: CDR1 SNHLY, CDR2 FYNNEI. In nucleotides, the CDR3 is TGTGCCAGCGAATGGAGTCGGGGGACAGAGACCCAGTACTTC. Amino acid sequence: CASEWSRGTETQYF.

The chain is built from TRBV5-1 and TRBJ2-1, with 10 positions matching TRBD2. CDR1 and CDR2 from the germline V gene are SGHRS and YFSETQ. The V segment lost 4 bases and the J segment 7 bases; nucleotides outside the gene matches: 8. The CDR3 spans 15 residues. CDR3 amino acids: CASSRVLAGGNEQFF. CDR3 in DNA: TGCGCCAGCAGCCGGGTATTAGCGGGGGGAAATGAGCAGTTCTTC.

V gene TRBV5-1 combines with J gene TRBJ1-2; D gene ambiguous. Trimming took off 1 base at V and 8 bases at J, with 21 bases between the two ends. Germline CDR1 is SGHRS and CDR2 is YFSETQ. This CDR3 has 16 amino acids. The CDR3 here is CASSLLGEGSSDGYTF. The CDR3 DNA reads TGCGCCAGCAGCTTGCTCGGTGAGGGAAGCAGCGACGGCTACACCTTC.

The rearrangement joins TRBV4-2 to TRBJ2-1; 8 bases match TRBD1. This CDR3 contains 16 residues. The germline V gene encodes CDR1 LGHNA and CDR2 YNFKEQ. J lost 3 bases, V lost 0 bases, and 4 bases had no gene match. In DNA form, the CDR3 reads TGTGCCAGCAGCCAAGATCTAGGACAGGGCTACAATGAGCAGTTCTTC. It codes for CASSQDLGQGYNEQFF.

This chain uses TRBV19 with TRBJ2-7; 8 bases fit TRBD1. Germline V CDR1 and CDR2: LNHDA, SQIVND (reference sequence). This CDR3 is 14 amino acids long. V shed 5 bases, J shed 4 bases, and the junction held 7 bases outside the gene matches. The CDR3 is CASSSGQELYEQYF. In DNA, the CDR3 is TGTGCCAGTAGTTCGGGACAGGAGCTATACGAGCAGTACTTC.

The CDR3 loop reads CASSSEGGQEAFF. CDR3 DNA: TGTGCCAGCAGCTCCGAGGGAGGCCAGGAAGCTTTCTTT. The J gene is TRBJ1-1, the V gene TRBV7-3; D is unclear. Germline loops: CDR1 SGHTA, CDR2 FQGTGA. V dropped 4 bases and J dropped 8 bases, with 14 bases sitting between them. This CDR3 region has 13 residues.

The chain joins TRBV5-1 to TRBJ1-2; D unclear. This CDR3 contains 13 residues. Trimming shortened V by 0 bases and J by 7 bases, and 10 bases separated the two germline ends. CDR1 SGHRS and CDR2 YFSETQ come from the germline V gene. The CDR3 sequence is CASSLAPSSGYTF. CDR3 nucleotides: TGCGCCAGCAGCTTGGCCCCTAGCAGTGGCTACACCTTC. Looking up the rest from reference TRBV5-1 and TRBJ1-2 gives the full variable domain: KAGVTQTPRYLIKTRGQQVTLSCSPISGHRSVSWYQQTPGQGLQFLFEYFSETQRNKGNFPGRFSGRQFSNSRSEMNVSTLELGDSALYLCASSLAPSSGYTFGSGTRLTVV.

This chain connects TRBV6-6 to TRBJ1-3; no firm D call. This CDR3 has 12 residues. V lost 7 bases and J 2 bases, leaving 6 bases between the germline ends. Germline loops: CDR1 MNHNY, CDR2 SVGAGI (reference sequence). This chain's CDR3 is CASTSTGNTIYF. The CDR3, as DNA: TGTGCCAGCACTTCTACTGGAAACACCATATATTTT.

The chain recombines TRBV4-1 with TRBJ1-3; no reliable D call. Germline CDR1 reads MGHRA; CDR2 reads YSYEKL. Trimming shortened V by 1 base and J by 0 bases, and 13 bases separated the two germline ends. This CDR3 is 17 amino acids long. CDR3 nucleotides: TGCGCCAGCAGCCAAGTACCTAGACCGCTCTCTGGAAACACCATATATTTT. It specifies CASSQVPRPLSGNTIYF.

This clone was found once. Written as DNA, the CDR3 is TGTGCCAGCAGTAGGGGGTCCCAAGAGACCCAGTACTTC. This gives the protein CASSRGSQETQYF. V usage is TRBV11-2 and J usage is TRBJ2-5, with a possible D match to TRBD1 (6 bases). The ends were cut back, 6 bases at V and 1 base at J, with 9 bases in the middle. CDR3 length equals 13 residues. The V gene's germline CDR1 is SGHAT and CDR2 FQNNGV.

The rearrangement links TRBV29-1 to TRBJ1-1; D ambiguous. This CDR3 has 11 amino acids. Trimming left V 4 bases short and J 4 bases short, with 7 bases between. CDR1 and CDR2 from the germline V gene are SQVTM and ANQGSEA. The CDR3 bases are TGCAGCGTTGCCTCGAGCACTGAAGCTTTCTTT. It encodes CSVASSTEAFF.

The chain links TRBV15 to TRBJ1-2; 10 bases match TRBD1. With V trimmed by 3 bases and J by 6 bases, 7 bases remained unmatched. The CDR3 totals 15 residues. CDR1 LNHNV and CDR2 YYDKDF come from the germline V gene (reference sequence). CDR3 residues: CATSSRGQGMNGYTF. For the CDR3, the DNA is TGTGCCACCAGCAGCCGGGGACAGGGGATGAATGGCTACACCTTC.

This clone was seen only once. The rearrangement joins TRBV29-1 to TRBJ2-5; 8 bases are shared with TRBD2. Trimming at V came to 1 base and at J to 5 bases, leaving 3 bases not matched to a gene. This CDR3 region has 13 residues. The germline gives CDR1 SQVTM, CDR2 ANQGSEA. This CDR3 is CSVEGPGGETQYF. In nucleotides, the CDR3 is TGCAGCGTTGAAGGTCCGGGGGGGGAGACCCAGTACTTC.

The count of this clone is one. This rearrangement joins TRBV3-1 (or the pseudogene TRBV3-2) to TRBJ1-2; 10 nucleotides match TRBD1. This CDR3 contains 15 residues. With 0 bases clipped from V and 4 bases from J, the junction kept 2 bases outside the gene matches. The V gene's germline CDR1 is LGHDT and CDR2 YNNKEL (reference sequence). The CDR3 sequence is CASSQEGTGAYGYTF. The CDR3 DNA sequence: TGTGCCAGCAGCCAAGAAGGGACAGGGGCCTATGGCTACACCTTC.

The chain has TRBV5-4 and TRBJ1-1; no clear D gene. Trimming removed 4 bases at V and 0 bases at J, with 10 bases between. Per germline, CDR1 SGHNT and CDR2 YYREEE (reference sequence). The CDR3 sequence is 14 residues long. The CDR3 region is CASSTGLMNTEAFF. The DNA for the CDR3 is TGTGCCAGCAGCACTGGACTGATGAACACTGAAGCTTTCTTT.

The chain carries TRBV6-6 and TRBJ2-3, with D unresolved. V was shortened by 10 bases and J by 0 bases, with 20 bases between the two germline ends. Looked up from germline, CDR1 is MNHNY and CDR2 is SVGAGI (reference sequence). The CDR3 sequence is 16 residues long. CDR3 bases: TGTGCCACCCTTCACAGATCTGCTGCTAGCACAGATACGCAGTATTTT. It encodes CATLHRSAASTDTQYF.

V and J are TRBV2 and TRBJ2-2; tentative D call: TRBD2 (5 bases). Germline V lookup: CDR1 SNHLY, CDR2 FYNNEI. The CDR3 totals 13 residues. V was pared by 6 bases and J by 6 bases, with 11 bases between. CDR3 in amino acids: CASSERSAGELFF. The CDR3 region has the DNA TGTGCCAGCAGCGAGCGGTCGGCCGGGGAGCTGTTTTTT.

The V call is TRBV28, the J call TRBJ1-2; the D is unclear. Germline CDR1 MDHEN, CDR2 SYDVKM. This CDR3 contains 15 residues. The V and J ends lost 5 bases and 6 bases respectively, with 19 bases between them. CDR3 residues: CASSGSDHLSHGYTF. The CDR3 DNA reads TGTGCCAGCAGTGGTTCGGATCATCTTAGCCATGGCTACACCTTC.

The chain links TRBV7-9 to TRBJ1-1; weak D call: TRBD1 (6 bases). The CDR3 consists of 15 residues. In germline, CDR1 is SEHNR, CDR2 FQNEAQ (reference sequence). Between the trimmed V and J ends, which lost 5 bases and 6 bases, there was a span of 19 bases. The CDR3 reads CASSLRQGTGPEAFF. CDR3 in DNA: TGTGCCAGCAGCCTCCGCCAGGGGACGGGCCCTGAAGCTTTCTTT. The full variable domain, completed using reference TRBV7-9 and TRBJ1-1, is DTGVSQNPRHKITKRGQNVTFRCDPISEHNRLYWYRQTLGQGPEFLTYFQNEAQLEKSRLLSDRFSAERPKGSFSTLEIQRTEQGDSAMYLCASSLRQGTGPEAFFGQGTRLTVV.

CDR3 DNA: TGTGCCAGCAGCCAAGAGGGGGGACTAGCGGGTACGCAGTATTTT. This codes for CASSQEGGLAGTQYF. The genes are TRBV3-1 (or the pseudogene TRBV3-2) and TRBJ2-3; 12 bases agree with TRBD2. In germline, CDR1 is LGHDT, CDR2 YNNKEL (reference sequence). The CDR3 length is 15 residues. Unmatched junction bases numbered 3, after V lost 0 bases and J lost 8 bases.

This clone was seen a single time. The chain combines TRBV6-5 with TRBJ1-5, with TRBD1 as a possible D gene (5 bases). Germline V CDR1 and CDR2: MNHEY, SVGAGI. Trimming stripped 7 bases from V and 0 bases from J, with 13 bases between. This CDR3 is 15 amino acids long. CDR3 nucleotides: TGTGCCAGCAAACGGGACTCTTATAGCAATCAGCCCCAGCATTTT. This gives the protein CASKRDSYSNQPQHF.

This clone has a handful of counts. The CDR3 sequence: CASSHSPGVLGSPLHF. CDR3 sequence (DNA): TGTGCCAGCTCACATTCCCCAGGGGTGTTGGGGTCACCCCTCCACTTT. The chain carries TRBV18 and TRBJ1-6; D may be TRBD1 (6 bases). The CDR3 consists of 16 residues. Per the germline V gene, CDR1 is KGHSH and CDR2 is LQKENI. Trimming shortened V by 4 bases and J by 10 bases, and 20 bases separated the two germline ends.

The V and J genes are TRBV10-2 and TRBJ2-5, with TRBD2 identical over 13 bases. Looked up from germline, CDR1 is WSHSY and CDR2 is SAAADI. Trimming at V came to 6 bases and at J to 5 bases, leaving 6 bases not matched to a gene. CDR3 length equals 15 residues. The CDR3: CASRGLAGLDETQYF. For the CDR3, the DNA is TGCGCCAGCAGGGGACTAGCGGGGCTAGACGAGACCCAGTACTTC.

A single count supports this clone. The V call is TRBV15, the J call TRBJ2-5, with 7 bases identical to TRBD1. CDR3 length equals 13 residues. J was trimmed by 6 bases and V by 4 bases; bases with no gene match: 5. Germline V gene data show CDR1 as LNHNV and CDR2 as YYDKDF (reference sequence). This CDR3 reads CATSTKTGKTQYF. CDR3 coding DNA: TGTGCCACCAGCACCAAGACAGGGAAGACCCAGTACTTC.